The 23 T cell receptor beta chains given below trace back to one sample, sequenced in a study of T-cell memory formation after mild COVID-19 (TCRdb year 2021). Libraries were prepared through 5' RACE. This sample was sequenced with an Illumina NovaSeq 6000. The raw public data were reprocessed by TCRdb itself: fastp quality trimming at Q25, MiXCR clonotype calling, in-frame beta chains only. Each CDR3 protein gets just one entry, which takes the most common genes and DNA from the rows behind it. This sample gives about 250,000 distinct CDR3 sequences in total; approximately 15% of them show up just once. The ten largest clones capture about 2% of the sample. The sequenced material came from PBMCs or a T cell subset sorted from them (not recorded which). Receptors originate from an adult woman who had mild COVID-19 (a few samples of this study predate the infection). The sample titles of this study are shuffled in the database, so cell type and time point are left out; the donor was told from shared clones.

V is TRBV7-8 and J is TRBJ2-3; D unclear. This CDR3 has 13 residues. Germline CDR1 and CDR2: SGHVS and FQNEAQ. Trimming cost V 5 bases and J 5 bases, with 11 bases left between them. CDR3 nucleotides: TGTGCCAGCAGCCCCCAACTGAGAGATACGCAGTATTTT. It codes for CASSPQLRDTQYF.

The genes are TRBV7-2 and TRBJ2-1, with D possibly being TRBD1 or TRBD2 (6 bases each). Germline CDR1 is SGHTA and CDR2 is FQGNSA. V shed 1 base and J shed 6 bases, with 13 bases lying between them. This CDR3 is built from 15 residues. The CDR3 DNA sequence: TGTGCCAGCAGCTTAGGGTGGGGGGCGCGCAATGAGCAGTTCTTC. Its translation is CASSLGWGARNEQFF. The full variable domain, rest sourced from reference TRBV7-2 and TRBJ2-1, is GAGVSQSPSNKVTEKGKDVELRCDPISGHTALYWYRQSLGQGLEFLIYFQGNSAPDKSGLPSDRFSAERTGGSVSTLTIQRTQQEDSAVYLCASSLGWGARNEQFFGPGTRLTVL.

This clonotype showed up many times. The rearrangement uses TRBV5-1 and TRBJ2-7; tentatively, D is TRBD1 or TRBD2 (5 bases each). The CDR3 totals 13 residues. The V gene's germline CDR1 is SGHRS and CDR2 YFSETQ. V shed 5 bases and J shed 5 bases, with 14 bases lying between them. The CDR3 DNA reads as TGCGCCAGCAGGAGGGGTTCACAGAACGAGCAGTACTTC. It yields the protein CASRRGSQNEQYF.

This clonotype was observed a handful of times. This chain's CDR3 is CASSLRTGVADTQYF. The CDR3 nucleotides are TGTGCCAGCAGCTTGAGAACAGGGGTTGCAGATACGCAGTATTTT. The chain uses TRBV7-2 and TRBJ2-3; the match to TRBD1 covers 7 bases. The CDR3 contains 15 residues. The germline V gene has CDR1 SGHTA and CDR2 FQGNSA. J was trimmed by 4 bases and V by 3 bases; bases with no gene match: 7.

This clonotype was observed a few times. In nucleotides, the CDR3 is TGTGCCACCAGCAGAGATAGGGCTAGCGGGGTGTATACGCAGTATTTT. Its translation: CATSRDRASGVYTQYF. The chain joins TRBV15 to TRBJ2-3, with 9 nucleotides matching TRBD2. This CDR3 spans 16 amino acids. CDR1 and CDR2 from the germline V gene are LNHNV and YYDKDF (reference sequence). The V segment lost 0 bases and the J segment 7 bases; nucleotides outside the gene matches: 8.

This chain joins TRBV9 and TRBJ2-3; 11 bases agree with TRBD2. J lost 3 bases, V lost 2 bases, and 8 bases had no gene match. Germline V gene sequence: CDR1 SGDLS, CDR2 YYNGEE. The CDR3 has 17 residues. The CDR3 reads CASSVMTSSGRTDTQYF. The CDR3 nucleotides read TGTGCCAGCAGCGTGATGACTTCTAGCGGGAGGACAGATACGCAGTATTTT.

This clonotype was seen ten or more times. V is TRBV3-1 and J is TRBJ2-7, with D perhaps TRBD1 (6 bases). The CDR3 is 15 residues long. Per the germline V gene, CDR1 is LGHDT and CDR2 is YNNKEL (reference sequence). V lost 0 bases and J lost 6, with 15 bases in between. The CDR3 region is CASSQDTTGSGEQYF. The CDR3, as DNA: TGTGCCAGCAGCCAAGATACGACAGGATCGGGCGAGCAGTACTTC.

This clonotype was observed many times. The chain recombines TRBV4-2 with TRBJ2-3; maybe TRBD2 (8 bases). The CDR3 extends over 20 amino acids. Trimming cost V 0 bases and J 5 bases, with 27 bases left between them. In germline, CDR1 is LGHNA, CDR2 YNFKEQ. The CDR3 DNA sequence: TGTGCCAGCAGCCAAGATAGGGGGCGGTACGGGAGGGCCCGGAGAGATACGCAGTATTTT. It yields the protein CASSQDRGRYGRARRDTQYF.

This clonotype appeared many times. The rearrangement links TRBV5-5 to TRBJ2-1; D possibly corresponds to TRBD1 (6 bases). V was shortened by 3 bases and J by 15 bases, with 19 bases between the two germline ends. The CDR3 covers 13 residues. Germline CDR1 SGHKS, CDR2 YYEKEE (reference sequence). The CDR3 protein is CASSYNREVNPFF. The CDR3 coding sequence is TGTGCCAGCAGCTACAACAGGGAAGTGAATCCGTTCTTC.

This chain joins TRBV24-1 and TRBJ2-7; D gene ambiguous. CDR3 length: 13 amino acids. Trimming removed 10 bases at V and 0 bases at J, with 12 bases between. Per germline, CDR1 KGHDR and CDR2 SFDVKD. Here the CDR3 reads CATEDGSSYEQYF. The CDR3 nucleotides are TGTGCCACTGAAGACGGCAGCTCCTACGAGCAGTACTTC.

The chain recombines TRBV6-1 with TRBJ2-3, with D possibly TRBD1 on 5 matching bases. CDR3 length: 13 amino acids. Germline-derived CDR1 and CDR2 are MNHNS and SASEGT. V gave up 1 base and J gave up 6 bases, with 8 bases separating them. Here the CDR3 reads CASSEGQTDTQYF. In DNA, the CDR3 is TGTGCCAGCAGTGAAGGACAGACGGATACGCAGTATTTT.

The chain carries TRBV29-1 and TRBJ2-2; no clear D. V gave up 8 bases and J gave up 4 bases, with 14 bases separating them. Germline V gives CDR1 SQVTM, CDR2 ANQGSEA. CDR3 length: 13 residues. CDR3 loop: CSYCPGPTGELFF. Here the CDR3 DNA reads TGCAGCTACTGTCCCGGGCCCACCGGGGAGCTGTTTTTT.

In its sample, this clonotype was seen a few times. The J gene is TRBJ2-2, the V gene TRBV29-1; D uncertain. V was pared by 4 bases and J by 3 bases, with 12 bases between. The CDR3 extends over 14 amino acids. Germline V lookup: CDR1 SQVTM, CDR2 ANQGSEA. The DNA for the CDR3 is TGCAGCGTTGTCGGTACGGTCGACACCGGGGAGCTGTTTTTT. This codes for CSVVGTVDTGELFF.

This clonotype was counted a few times. V and J are TRBV6-6 and TRBJ1-5; D unresolved. The CDR3 sequence is 12 residues long. Germline V gene sequence: CDR1 MNHNY, CDR2 SVGAGI (reference sequence). The ends were cut back, 2 bases at V and 5 bases at J, with 4 bases in the middle. For the CDR3, the DNA is TGTGCCAGCAGTTACAGGGATCAGCCCCAGCATTTT. Translated, it gives CASSYRDQPQHF.

This clonotype came up a few times. The V and J genes are TRBV20-1 and TRBJ2-3; tentative D call: TRBD2 (6 bases). Trimming shortened V by 0 bases and J by 4 bases, and 11 bases separated the two germline ends. The CDR3 runs 14 residues. Per the germline V gene, CDR1 is DFQATT and CDR2 is SNEGSKA (reference sequence). This chain's CDR3 is CSARDPLASDTQYF. The CDR3 coding sequence is TGCAGTGCTAGAGATCCGCTAGCGTCAGATACGCAGTATTTT.

The V call is TRBV29-1, the J call TRBJ2-2; tentatively, D is TRBD1 (5 bases). This CDR3 has 14 amino acids. Germline loops: CDR1 SQVTM, CDR2 ANQGSEA. The germline V and J ends were trimmed by 3 bases and 1 base, with 9 bases remaining between them. The CDR3 sequence is CSVDAQGNTGELFF. The CDR3 bases are TGCAGCGTTGACGCGCAGGGGAACACCGGGGAGCTGTTTTTT.

The rearrangement joins TRBV25-1 to TRBJ2-3; possible D gene TRBD2, 6 bases. Germline CDR1 and CDR2: MGHDK and SYGVNS. V lost 3 bases and J 3 bases, leaving 13 bases between the germline ends. CDR3 length: 15 amino acids. In DNA form, the CDR3 reads TGTGCCAGCAGTGACACTAGCTTGGTGACAGATACGCAGTATTTT. Protein product: CASSDTSLVTDTQYF.

Ten or more counts support this clonotype. The CDR3 region has the DNA TGTGCCATCGGACACGGAGGGGACAATGAGCAGTTCTTC. Translation gives CAIGHGGDNEQFF. This sequence joins TRBV10-3 and TRBJ2-1; TRBD2 is a possible D gene (6 bases). The CDR3 is 13 amino acids. V lost 8 bases and J lost 5, with 13 bases in between. The V gene's germline CDR1 is ENHRY and CDR2 SYGVKD.

The chain couples TRBV24-1 to TRBJ1-2, with D uncertain. The V gene lost 3 bases and the J gene lost 4 bases, with 14 bases spanning the gap. From germline, CDR1 is KGHDR and CDR2 SFDVKD. This CDR3 has 15 residues. Here the CDR3 reads CATSDPGGGFYGYTF. CDR3 DNA sequence: TGTGCCACCAGTGATCCGGGCGGCGGCTTCTATGGCTACACCTTC.

The chain links TRBV12-3 or TRBV12-4 to TRBJ1-1; no clear D gene. V was pared by 1 base and J by 1 base, with 7 bases between. The CDR3 consists of 14 residues. This CDR3 is CASSLGIWNTEAFF. The CDR3 DNA follows: TGTGCCAGCAGTTTAGGCATTTGGAACACTGAAGCTTTCTTT.

There are a few counts of this clonotype. The J gene is TRBJ2-7, the V gene TRBV10-3; 8 bases line up with TRBD1. CDR3 size: 12 residues. Germline assignment: CDR1 ENHRY and CDR2 SYGVKD. The V segment lost 10 bases and the J segment 4 bases; nucleotides outside the gene matches: 6. As DNA, the CDR3 is TGTGCCACGTCCCGGGACAGGTACGAGCAGTACTTC. Its protein is CATSRDRYEQYF.

The V call is TRBV20-1, the J call TRBJ2-5; the D gene is possibly TRBD2 (7 bases). The V gene's germline CDR1 is DFQATT and CDR2 SNEGSKA (reference sequence). V shed 2 bases and J shed 7 bases, with 17 bases lying between them. This CDR3 has 14 residues. CDR3 sequence reads: CSARSGGQMGTQYF. The DNA of the CDR3 is TGCAGTGCTAGATCGGGGGGCCAAATGGGGACCCAGTACTTC.

This chain joins TRBV7-2 and TRBJ2-2; D is unclear. The CDR3 loop spans 15 amino acids. Germline V gives CDR1 SGHTA, CDR2 FQGNSA. Trimming shortened V by 7 bases and J by 0 bases, and 12 bases separated the two germline ends. CDR3 DNA sequence: TGTGCCAGCAACAAGAGGCAGACGAACACCGGGGAGCTGTTTTTT. Translating it yields CASNKRQTNTGELFF.